The 14 T cell receptor beta chains reported below all come from one sample, sequenced in a study of OX40 agonist ivuxolimab in advanced cancers. The data were produced by immunoSEQ multiplex PCR, yet TCRdb's version contains in-frame clones alone and is incomplete. The sample lists under 150,000 clones, more than 80% seen once, with around 0.53% in the top ten. Source: CD4+ or CD8+ T cells sorted from blood, taken in a trial of the OX40 agonist ivuxolimab. These receptors originate from an adult with an advanced solid tumor such as melanoma, head and neck, liver or kidney cancer.

This chain joins TRBV5-4 and TRBJ2-5, with 12 bases fitting TRBD2. Germline lookup yields CDR1 SGHNT and CDR2 YYREEE (reference sequence). The V and J ends lost 3 bases and 3 bases, in that order; junction bases with no gene match: 6. The CDR3 spans 16 residues. The CDR3 spells CASSSAGLAGKETQYF. The CDR3 DNA reads TGTGCCAGCAGCTCCGCCGGACTAGCGGGAAAAGAGACCCAGTACTTC.

V gene TRBV19 combines with J gene TRBJ2-1, with D possibly called TRBD1 or TRBD2 (5 bases each). The CDR3 is made up of 13 amino acids. The V and J ends lost 7 bases and 10 bases respectively, with 17 bases between them. Germline values: CDR1 LNHDA, CDR2 SQIVND (reference sequence). CDR3 nucleotides: TGTGCCAGTACCCCGGACTTCCCAGGGGAGCAGTTCTTC. Translating it yields CASTPDFPGEQFF. Drawing the rest from reference TRBV19 and TRBJ2-1, the complete variable domain is DGGITQSPKYLFRKEGQNVTLSCEQNLNHDAMYWYRQDPGQGLRLIYYSQIVNDFQKGDIAEGYSVSREKKESFPLTVTSAQKNPTAFYLCASTPDFPGEQFFGPGTRLTVL.

The rearrangement links TRBV19 to TRBJ2-5; the match to TRBD2 covers 13 bases. The V gene's germline CDR1 is LNHDA and CDR2 SQIVND (reference sequence). The CDR3 length is 18 residues. Trimming at V came to 5 bases and at J to 6 bases, leaving 15 bases not matched to a gene. The CDR3: CASSPRPSTSGGLKTQYF. CDR3 nucleotides: TGTGCCAGTAGTCCCCGACCTTCGACTAGCGGGGGGTTAAAGACCCAGTACTTC. Complete variable domain (other parts from reference TRBV19 and TRBJ2-5): DGGITQSPKYLFRKEGQNVTLSCEQNLNHDAMYWYRQDPGQGLRLIYYSQIVNDFQKGDIAEGYSVSREKKESFPLTVTSAQKNPTAFYLCASSPRPSTSGGLKTQYFGPGTRLLVL.

V usage is TRBV10-2 and J usage is TRBJ2-7, with TRBD1 matching over 11 bases. Germline trimming cut 10 bases from V and 4 bases from J; bases unmatched to any gene: 6. This CDR3 has 13 amino acids. Germline CDR1 and CDR2: WSHSY and SAAADI. This CDR3 reads CATSDRGRYEQYF. The CDR3 DNA is TGCGCCACTTCGGACAGGGGGCGATACGAGCAGTACTTC.

V and J are TRBV15 and TRBJ1-5; TRBD1 might be the D (6 bases). Germline V CDR1 and CDR2: LNHNV, YYDKDF (reference sequence). Between the trimmed V and J ends, which lost 5 bases and 4 bases, there was a span of 9 bases. This CDR3 region has 13 residues. Here the CDR3 DNA reads TGTGCCACCAGCGGCGGACAGAATCAGCCCCAGCATTTT. Translation: CATSGGQNQPQHF.

Concerning this clone itself: The CDR3 end shows no conserved phenylalanine or tryptophan, and so a read error is likely. The DNA is omitted, as the CDR3 cannot be located on it reliably, and the CDR3 follows TCRdb's listing. This chain joins TRBV28 and TRBJ1-6. Counting both end residues, the CDR3 totals 8 amino acids. Germline lookup yields CDR1 MDHEN and CDR2 SYDVKM. CDR3 amino acids: CASSFKGA.

The genes are TRBV28 and TRBJ2-7, with 8 nucleotides matching TRBD1. Germline assignment: CDR1 MDHEN and CDR2 SYDVKM. V shed 1 base, J shed 3 bases, and the junction held 5 bases outside the gene matches. The CDR3 has 15 residues. CDR3 residues: CASSLSRQGSYEQYF. The CDR3 region has the DNA TGTGCCAGCAGTTTATCCCGACAGGGGAGCTACGAGCAGTACTTC. The full variable domain, its missing parts supplied by reference TRBV28 and TRBJ2-7, is DVKVTQSSRYLVKRTGEKVFLECVQDMDHENMFWYRQDPGLGLRLIYFSYDVKMKEKGDIPEGYSVSREKKERFSLILESASTNQTSMYLCASSLSRQGSYEQYFGPGTRLTVT.

This clone appeared a few times. This sequence joins TRBV19 and TRBJ2-5; 10 bases fit TRBD1. Unmatched junction bases numbered 6, after V lost 5 bases and J lost 0 bases. The CDR3 has 16 residues. Per germline, CDR1 LNHDA and CDR2 SQIVND (reference sequence). The CDR3 spells CASSPGQGLDQETQYF. The CDR3 coding sequence is TGTGCCAGTAGTCCGGGACAGGGGCTGGACCAAGAGACCCAGTACTTC.

The chain is built from TRBV6-1 and TRBJ2-5; perhaps D is TRBD1 or TRBD2 (5 bases each). CDR1 is MNHNS, CDR2 SASEGT, per germline. The CDR3 length is 15 residues. The V and J ends lost 4 bases and 5 bases respectively, with 17 bases between them. The CDR3 is CASSVMTGRRETQYF. CDR3 DNA sequence: TGTGCCAGCAGTGTAATGACGGGACGGAGGGAGACCCAGTACTTC.

Remarks on this clone: One end of the junction does not line up with germline, which may come from a read error. At the DNA level, this CDR3 is encoded by other sequences in the same sample as well. The V and J genes are TRBV19 and TRBJ1-2; tentatively, D is TRBD1 (6 bases). Per germline, CDR1 LNHDA and CDR2 SQIVND (reference sequence). The CDR3 sequence is 17 residues long. The CDR3 spells CASSSMDSHEANYGYTF. CDR3 sequence (DNA): TGCGCCAGTAGTTCAATGGACAGCCACGAGGCTAACTATGGCTACACCTTC.

This sequence joins TRBV7-2 and TRBJ2-5; the match to TRBD1 covers 9 bases. Germline assignment: CDR1 SGHTA and CDR2 FQGNSA. V lost 6 bases and J lost 6; bases outside the gene matches: 8. The CDR3 sequence is 14 residues long. In DNA form, the CDR3 reads TGTGCCAGCAGACAGGGACAGGGTCGGAAGACCCAGTACTTC. Protein product: CASRQGQGRKTQYF. Full variable domain (missing parts from reference TRBV7-2 and TRBJ2-5): GAGVSQSPSNKVTEKGKDVELRCDPISGHTALYWYRQSLGQGLEFLIYFQGNSAPDKSGLPSDRFSAERTGGSVSTLTIQRTQQEDSAVYLCASRQGQGRKTQYFGPGTRLLVL.

The chain links TRBV6-5 to TRBJ2-2; the D is unclear. Trimming removed 4 bases from V and 5 bases from J, with 17 bases in between. Germline V gene lookup returns CDR1 MNHEY and CDR2 SVGAGI. The CDR3 has 16 amino acids. The CDR3: CASSSGRYMGTGELFF. CDR3 nucleotide sequence: TGTGCCAGCAGTTCCGGACGGTACATGGGGACCGGGGAGCTGTTTTTT.

The V and J genes are TRBV5-1 and TRBJ1-6; 10 nucleotides line up with TRBD1. The trim removed 3 bases at V and 9 bases at J, leaving 12 bases unmatched. The CDR3 runs 17 residues. Germline V gives CDR1 SGHRS, CDR2 YFSETQ. CDR3 coding DNA: TGCGCCAGCAGCTCGAGACCACTGGGACAGGGGACTTCACCCCTCCACTTT. Protein product: CASSSRPLGQGTSPLHF. Filled out from reference TRBV5-1 and TRBJ1-6, the complete variable domain reads KAGVTQTPRYLIKTRGQQVTLSCSPISGHRSVSWYQQTPGQGLQFLFEYFSETQRNKGNFPGRFSGRQFSNSRSEMNVSTLELGDSALYLCASSSRPLGQGTSPLHFGNGTRLTVT.

This rearrangement joins TRBV7-2 to TRBJ1-5; no firm D call. CDR3 length equals 15 residues. Trimming took 4 bases from V and 4 from J, leaving 14 bases between them. Germline CDR1 SGHTA, CDR2 FQGNSA. The CDR3 nucleotides are TGTGCCAGCAGCTCAGGACTGTCGAGGAATCAGCCCCAGCATTTT. Residues: CASSSGLSRNQPQHF.